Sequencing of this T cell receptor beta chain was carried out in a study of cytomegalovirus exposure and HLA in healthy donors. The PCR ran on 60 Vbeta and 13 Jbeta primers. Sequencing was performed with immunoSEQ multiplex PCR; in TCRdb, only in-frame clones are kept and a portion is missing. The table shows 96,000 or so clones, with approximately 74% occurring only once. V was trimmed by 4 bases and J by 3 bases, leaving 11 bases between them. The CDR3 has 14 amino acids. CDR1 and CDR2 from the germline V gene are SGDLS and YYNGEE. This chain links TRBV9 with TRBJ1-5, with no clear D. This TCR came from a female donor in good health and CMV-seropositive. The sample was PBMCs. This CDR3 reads CASSSAEDNQPQHF. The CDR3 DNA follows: TGTGCCAGCAGCTCAGCAGAGGACAATCAGCCCCAGCATTTT.